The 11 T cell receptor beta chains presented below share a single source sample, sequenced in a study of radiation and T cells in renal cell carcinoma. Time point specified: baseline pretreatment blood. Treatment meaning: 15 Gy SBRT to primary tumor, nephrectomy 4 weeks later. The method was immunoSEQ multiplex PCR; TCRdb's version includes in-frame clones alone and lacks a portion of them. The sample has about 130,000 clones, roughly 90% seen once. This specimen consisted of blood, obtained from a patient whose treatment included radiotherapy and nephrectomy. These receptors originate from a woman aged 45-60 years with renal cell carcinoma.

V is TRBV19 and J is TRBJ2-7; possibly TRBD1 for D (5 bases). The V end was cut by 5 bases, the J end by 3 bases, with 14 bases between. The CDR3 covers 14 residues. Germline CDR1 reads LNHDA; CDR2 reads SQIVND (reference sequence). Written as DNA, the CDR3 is TGTGCCAGTAGTTCACAGGTCCTCAGCTACGAGCAGTACTTC. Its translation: CASSSQVLSYEQYF. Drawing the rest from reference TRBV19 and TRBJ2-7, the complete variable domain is DGGITQSPKYLFRKEGQNVTLSCEQNLNHDAMYWYRQDPGQGLRLIYYSQIVNDFQKGDIAEGYSVSREKKESFPLTVTSAQKNPTAFYLCASSSQVLSYEQYFGPGTRLTVT.

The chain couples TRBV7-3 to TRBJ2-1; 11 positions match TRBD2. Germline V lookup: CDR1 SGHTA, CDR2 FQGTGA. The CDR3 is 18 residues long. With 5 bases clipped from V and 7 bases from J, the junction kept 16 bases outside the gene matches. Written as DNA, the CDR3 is TGTGCCAGCAGCCGTTTTAAGATGACTAGCGGGGTTGGTAATGAGCAGTTCTTC. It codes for CASSRFKMTSGVGNEQFF.

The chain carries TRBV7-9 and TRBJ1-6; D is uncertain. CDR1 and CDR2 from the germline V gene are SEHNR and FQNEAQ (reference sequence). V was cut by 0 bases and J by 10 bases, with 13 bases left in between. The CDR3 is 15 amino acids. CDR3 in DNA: TGTGCCAGCAGCTTAGCGGAGACAATGGGCTCACCCCTCCACTTT. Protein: CASSLAETMGSPLHF.

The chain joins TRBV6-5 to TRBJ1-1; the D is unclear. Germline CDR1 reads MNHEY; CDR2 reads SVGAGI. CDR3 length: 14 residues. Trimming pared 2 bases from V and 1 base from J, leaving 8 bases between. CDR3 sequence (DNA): TGTGCCAGCAGTTACGGGTTCGGGAACACTGAAGCTTTCTTT. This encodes CASSYGFGNTEAFF.

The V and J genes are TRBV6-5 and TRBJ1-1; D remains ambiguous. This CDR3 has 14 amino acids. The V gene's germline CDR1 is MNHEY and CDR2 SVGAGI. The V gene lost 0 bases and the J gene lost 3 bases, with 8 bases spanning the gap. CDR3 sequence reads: CASSYSGGYTEAFF. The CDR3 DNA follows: TGTGCCAGCAGTTACTCCGGCGGGTACACTGAAGCTTTCTTT.

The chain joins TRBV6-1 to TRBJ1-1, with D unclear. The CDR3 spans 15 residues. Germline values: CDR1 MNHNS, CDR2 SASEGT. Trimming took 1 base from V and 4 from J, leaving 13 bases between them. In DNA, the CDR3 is TGTGCCAGCAGTGAAGGGGCAGCCTTTGGCACTGAAGCTTTCTTT. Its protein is CASSEGAAFGTEAFF.

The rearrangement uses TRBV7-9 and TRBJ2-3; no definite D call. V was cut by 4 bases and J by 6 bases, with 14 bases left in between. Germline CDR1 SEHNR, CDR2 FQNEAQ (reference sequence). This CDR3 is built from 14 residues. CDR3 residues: CASSYHTEGDTQYF. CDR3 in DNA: TGTGCCAGCAGCTACCACACGGAAGGGGATACGCAGTATTTT. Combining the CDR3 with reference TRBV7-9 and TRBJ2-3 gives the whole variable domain DTGVSQNPRHKITKRGQNVTFRCDPISEHNRLYWYRQTLGQGPEFLTYFQNEAQLEKSRLLSDRFSAERPKGSFSTLEIQRTEQGDSAMYLCASSYHTEGDTQYFGPGTRLTVL.

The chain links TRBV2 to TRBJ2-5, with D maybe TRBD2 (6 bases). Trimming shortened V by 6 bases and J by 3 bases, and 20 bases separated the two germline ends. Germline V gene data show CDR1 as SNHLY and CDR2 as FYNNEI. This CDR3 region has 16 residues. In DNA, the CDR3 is TGTGCCAGCAGGGAGGGGTCTCGCCCCCTAAAAGAGACCCAGTACTTC. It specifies CASREGSRPLKETQYF.

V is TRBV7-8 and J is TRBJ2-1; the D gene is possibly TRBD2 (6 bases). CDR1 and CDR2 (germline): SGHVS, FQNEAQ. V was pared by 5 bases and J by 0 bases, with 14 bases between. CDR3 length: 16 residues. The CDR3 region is CASSKGAGSSYNEQFF. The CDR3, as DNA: TGTGCCAGCAGCAAAGGGGCGGGGAGCTCCTACAATGAGCAGTTCTTC.

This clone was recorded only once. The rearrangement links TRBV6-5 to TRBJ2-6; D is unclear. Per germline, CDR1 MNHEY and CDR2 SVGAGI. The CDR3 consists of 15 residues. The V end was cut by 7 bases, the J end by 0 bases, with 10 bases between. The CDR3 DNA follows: TGTGCCAGCAAGACAATTAGCTCTGGGGCCAACGTCCTGACTTTC. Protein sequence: CASKTISSGANVLTF.

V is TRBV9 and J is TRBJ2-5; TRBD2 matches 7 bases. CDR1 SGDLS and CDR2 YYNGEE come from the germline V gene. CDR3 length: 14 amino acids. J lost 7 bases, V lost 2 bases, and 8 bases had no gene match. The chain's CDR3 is CASSVGEGGLTQYF. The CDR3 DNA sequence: TGTGCCAGCAGCGTGGGGGAGGGAGGGTTGACCCAGTACTTC. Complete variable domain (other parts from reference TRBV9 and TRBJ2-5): DSGVTQTPKHLITATGQRVTLRCSPRSGDLSVYWYQQSLDQGLQFLIQYYNGEERAKGNILERFSAQQFPDLHSELNLSSLELGDSALYFCASSVGEGGLTQYFGPGTRLLVL.